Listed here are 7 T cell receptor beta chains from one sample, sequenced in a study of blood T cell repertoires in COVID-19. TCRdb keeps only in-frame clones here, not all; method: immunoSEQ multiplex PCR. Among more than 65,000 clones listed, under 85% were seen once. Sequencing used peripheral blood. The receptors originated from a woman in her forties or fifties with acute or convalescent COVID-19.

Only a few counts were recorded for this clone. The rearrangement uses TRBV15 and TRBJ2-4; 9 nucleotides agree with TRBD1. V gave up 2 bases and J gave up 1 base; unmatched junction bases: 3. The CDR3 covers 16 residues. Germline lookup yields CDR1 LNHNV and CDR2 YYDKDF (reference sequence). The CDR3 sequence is CATSRQQGAAKNIQYF. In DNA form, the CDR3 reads TGTGCCACCAGCAGACAACAGGGGGCGGCCAAAAACATTCAGTACTTC.

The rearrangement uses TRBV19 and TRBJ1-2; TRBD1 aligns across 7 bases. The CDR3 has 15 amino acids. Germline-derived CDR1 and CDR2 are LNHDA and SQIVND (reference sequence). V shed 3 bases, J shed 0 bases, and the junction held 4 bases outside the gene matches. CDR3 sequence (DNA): TGTGCCAGTAGTATGGGACAGCAGACTAACTATGGCTACACCTTC. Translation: CASSMGQQTNYGYTF.

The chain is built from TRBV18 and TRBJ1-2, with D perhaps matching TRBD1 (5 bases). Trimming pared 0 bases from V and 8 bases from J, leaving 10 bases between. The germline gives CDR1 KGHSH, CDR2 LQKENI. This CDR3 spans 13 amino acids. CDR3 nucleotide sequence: TGTGCCAGCTCACCACCGACGGGGGAGGGCTACACCTTC. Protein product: CASSPPTGEGYTF. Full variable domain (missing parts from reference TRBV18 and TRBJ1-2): NAGVMQNPRHLVRRRGQEARLRCSPMKGHSHVYWYRQLPEEGLKFMVYLQKENIIDESGMPKERFSAEFPKEGPSILRIQQVVRGDSAAYFCASSPPTGEGYTFGSGTRLTVV.

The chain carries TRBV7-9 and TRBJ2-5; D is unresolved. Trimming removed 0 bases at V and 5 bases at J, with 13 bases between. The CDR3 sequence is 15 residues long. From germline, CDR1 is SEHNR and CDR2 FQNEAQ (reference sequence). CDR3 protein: CASSLAWQVDETQYF. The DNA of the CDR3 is TGTGCCAGCAGCTTAGCCTGGCAGGTCGATGAGACCCAGTACTTC. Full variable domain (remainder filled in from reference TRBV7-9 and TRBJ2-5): DTGVSQNPRHKITKRGQNVTFRCDPISEHNRLYWYRQTLGQGPEFLTYFQNEAQLEKSRLLSDRFSAERPKGSFSTLEIQRTEQGDSAMYLCASSLAWQVDETQYFGPGTRLLVL.

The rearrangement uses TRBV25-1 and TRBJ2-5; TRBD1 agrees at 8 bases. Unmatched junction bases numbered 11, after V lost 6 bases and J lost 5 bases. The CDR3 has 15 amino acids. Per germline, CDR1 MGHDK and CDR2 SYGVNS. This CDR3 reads CASRPPGQVGETQYF. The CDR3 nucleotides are TGTGCCAGCAGACCACCGGGACAGGTCGGGGAGACCCAGTACTTC.

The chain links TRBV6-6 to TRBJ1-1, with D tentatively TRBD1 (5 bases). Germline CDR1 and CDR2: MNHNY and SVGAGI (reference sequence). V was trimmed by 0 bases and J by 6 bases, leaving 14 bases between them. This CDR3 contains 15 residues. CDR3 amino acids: CASSYSAGRSPEAFF. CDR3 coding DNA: TGTGCCAGCAGTTACTCGGCAGGGAGGAGCCCTGAAGCTTTCTTT.

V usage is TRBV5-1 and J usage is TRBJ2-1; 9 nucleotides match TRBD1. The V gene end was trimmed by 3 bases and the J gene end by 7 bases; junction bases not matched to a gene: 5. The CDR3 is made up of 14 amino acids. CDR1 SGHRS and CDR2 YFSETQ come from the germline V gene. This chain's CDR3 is CASSSRDRVNEQFF. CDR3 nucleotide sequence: TGCGCCAGCAGCTCCCGGGACAGGGTAAATGAGCAGTTCTTC.